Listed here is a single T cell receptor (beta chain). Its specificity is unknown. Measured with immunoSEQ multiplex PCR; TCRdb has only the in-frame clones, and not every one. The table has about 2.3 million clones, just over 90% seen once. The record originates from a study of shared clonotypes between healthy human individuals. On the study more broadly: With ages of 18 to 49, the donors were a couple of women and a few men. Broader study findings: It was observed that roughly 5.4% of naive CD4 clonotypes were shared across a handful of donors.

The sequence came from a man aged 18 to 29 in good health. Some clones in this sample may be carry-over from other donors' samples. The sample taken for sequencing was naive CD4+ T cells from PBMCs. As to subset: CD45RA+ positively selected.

Written as DNA, the CDR3 is TGTGCCAGTAGTACCCGGGACAGTACCTACAATGAGCAGTTCTTC. This gives the protein CASSTRDSTYNEQFF. This rearrangement joins TRBV19 to TRBJ2-1, with 7 bases lining up with TRBD1. Trimming cost V 4 bases and J 2 bases; bases outside gene matches: 5. CDR1 is LNHDA, CDR2 SQIVND, per germline (reference sequence). The CDR3 runs 15 residues. Together with reference TRBV19 and TRBJ2-1, the CDR3 gives the full variable domain: DGGITQSPKYLFRKEGQNVTLSCEQNLNHDAMYWYRQDPGQGLRLIYYSQIVNDFQKGDIAEGYSVSREKKESFPLTVTSAQKNPTAFYLCASSTRDSTYNEQFFGPGTRLTVL.